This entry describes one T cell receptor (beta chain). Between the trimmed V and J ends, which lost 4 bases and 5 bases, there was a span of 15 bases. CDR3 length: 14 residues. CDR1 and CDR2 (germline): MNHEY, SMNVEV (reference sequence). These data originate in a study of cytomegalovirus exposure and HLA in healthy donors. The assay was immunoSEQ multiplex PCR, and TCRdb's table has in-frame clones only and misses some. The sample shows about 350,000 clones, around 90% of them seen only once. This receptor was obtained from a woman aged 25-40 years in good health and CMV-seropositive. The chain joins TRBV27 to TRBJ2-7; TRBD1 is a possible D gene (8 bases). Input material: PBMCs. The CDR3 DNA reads TGTGCCAGCAGTTCCCAGGGGGCGGGGGACGAGCAGTACTTC. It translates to CASSSQGAGDEQYF.